This T cell receptor (beta chain) was profiled in a study of blood T cell repertoires in COVID-19. Study as a whole: Whether acute or convalescent, the COVID-19 samples came from the United States, Italy and Spain.

Seattle participants joined during active infection and were tracked over time. Sequenced by immunoSEQ multiplex PCR; TCRdb stores in-frame clones only, minus some. The table has around 400,000 clones, 80% to 90% seen once. Trimming cost V 2 bases and J 2 bases, with 7 bases left between them. The CDR3 extends over 14 amino acids. Germline assignment: CDR1 SGHTA and CDR2 FQGTGA. The V gene is TRBV7-3, the J gene TRBJ2-1; D gene ambiguous. This sequence originates from a woman aged 25 to 39 with COVID-19, enrolled during active disease. The sequenced sample was peripheral blood. CDR3 sequence: CASSLGGTYNEQFF. CDR3 sequence (DNA): TGTGCCAGCAGCTTAGGCGGAACCTACAATGAGCAGTTCTTC.